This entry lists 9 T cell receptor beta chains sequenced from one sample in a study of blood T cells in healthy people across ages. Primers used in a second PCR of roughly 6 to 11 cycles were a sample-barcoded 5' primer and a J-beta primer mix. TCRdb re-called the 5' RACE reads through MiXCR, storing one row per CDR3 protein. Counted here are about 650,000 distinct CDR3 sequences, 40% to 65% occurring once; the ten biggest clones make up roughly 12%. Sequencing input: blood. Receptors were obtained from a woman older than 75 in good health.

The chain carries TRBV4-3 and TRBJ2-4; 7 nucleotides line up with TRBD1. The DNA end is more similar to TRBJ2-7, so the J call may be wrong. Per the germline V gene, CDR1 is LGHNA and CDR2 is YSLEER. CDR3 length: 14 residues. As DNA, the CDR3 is TGCGCCAGCAGCACCCGACAGGGCCCTTACGAGCAGTACTTC. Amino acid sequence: CASSTRQGPYEQYF.

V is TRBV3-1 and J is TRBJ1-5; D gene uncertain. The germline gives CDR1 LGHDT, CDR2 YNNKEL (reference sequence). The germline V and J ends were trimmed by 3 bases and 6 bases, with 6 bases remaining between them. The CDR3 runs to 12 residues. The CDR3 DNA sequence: TGTGCCAGCAGCCAGAGTGGTCAGCCCCAGCATTTT. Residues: CASSQSGQPQHF.

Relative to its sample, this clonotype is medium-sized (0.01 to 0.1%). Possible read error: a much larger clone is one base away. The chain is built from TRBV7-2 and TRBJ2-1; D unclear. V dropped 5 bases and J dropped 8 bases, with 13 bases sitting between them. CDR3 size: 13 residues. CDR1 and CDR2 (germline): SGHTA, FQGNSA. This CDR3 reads CASSGPPRDEQFF. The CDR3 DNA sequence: TGTGCCAGCAGCGGACCCCCTAGGGATGAGCAGTTCTTC.

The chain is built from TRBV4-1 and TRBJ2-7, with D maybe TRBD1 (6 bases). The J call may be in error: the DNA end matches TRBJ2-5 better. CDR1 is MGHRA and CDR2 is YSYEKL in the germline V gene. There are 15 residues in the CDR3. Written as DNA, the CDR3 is TGCGCCAGCAGCCAAGGACCCCAGGGGCAAGAGACCCAGTACTTC. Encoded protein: CASSQGPQGQETQYF.

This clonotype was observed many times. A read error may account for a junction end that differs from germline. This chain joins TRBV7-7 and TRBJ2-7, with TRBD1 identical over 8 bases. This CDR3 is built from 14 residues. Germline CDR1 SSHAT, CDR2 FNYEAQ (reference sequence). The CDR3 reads CASSSRDRYYEQYF. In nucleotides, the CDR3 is TGTGCTAGCAGCTCCCGGGACAGGTATTACGAGCAGTACTTC.

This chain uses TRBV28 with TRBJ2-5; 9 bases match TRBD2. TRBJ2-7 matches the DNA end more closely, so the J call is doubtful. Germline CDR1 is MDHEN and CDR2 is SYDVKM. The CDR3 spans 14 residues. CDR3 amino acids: CASRSSGSGNEQYF. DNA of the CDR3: TGTGCCAGCAGGAGTAGCGGGAGTGGGAACGAGCAGTACTTC.

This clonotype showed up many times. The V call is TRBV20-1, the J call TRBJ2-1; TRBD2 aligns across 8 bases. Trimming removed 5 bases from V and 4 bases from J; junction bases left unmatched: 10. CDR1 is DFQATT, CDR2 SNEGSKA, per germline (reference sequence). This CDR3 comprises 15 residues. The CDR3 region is CSAGGGLAAYNEQFF. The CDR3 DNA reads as TGCAGTGCTGGGGGCGGACTAGCAGCATACAATGAGCAGTTCTTC.

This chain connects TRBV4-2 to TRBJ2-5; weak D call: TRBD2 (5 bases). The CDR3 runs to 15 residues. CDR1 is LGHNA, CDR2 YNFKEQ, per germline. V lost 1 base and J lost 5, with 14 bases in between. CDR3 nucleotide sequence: TGTGCCAGCAGCCAAGGGGTCGGGGTGACGGAGACCCAGTACTTC. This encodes CASSQGVGVTETQYF.

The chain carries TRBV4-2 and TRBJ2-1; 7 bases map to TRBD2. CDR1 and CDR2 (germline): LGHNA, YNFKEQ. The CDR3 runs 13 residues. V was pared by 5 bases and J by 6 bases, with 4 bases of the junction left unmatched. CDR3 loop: CASSGRVGNEQFF. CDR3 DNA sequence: TGTGCCAGCAGCGGGAGGGTGGGCAATGAGCAGTTCTTC.